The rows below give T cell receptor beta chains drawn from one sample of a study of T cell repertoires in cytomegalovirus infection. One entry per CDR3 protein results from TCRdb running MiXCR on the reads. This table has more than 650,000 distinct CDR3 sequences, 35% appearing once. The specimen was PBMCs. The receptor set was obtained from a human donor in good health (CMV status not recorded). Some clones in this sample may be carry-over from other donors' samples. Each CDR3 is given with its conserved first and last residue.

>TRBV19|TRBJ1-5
CASSVSGQLNQPQHF
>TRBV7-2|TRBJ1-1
CASSLDRVVTEAFF
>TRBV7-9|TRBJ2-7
CATEVGRAPYEQYF
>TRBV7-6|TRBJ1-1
CASSLTIGENTEAFF
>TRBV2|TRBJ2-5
CASSEAYGGRGRETQYF
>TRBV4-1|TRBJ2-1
CASSQGLAGSRRSEQFF
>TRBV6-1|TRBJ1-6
CASRLGTGSLRSPLHF
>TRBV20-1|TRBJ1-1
CSARAGRVMNTEAFF
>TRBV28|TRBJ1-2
CASSFYSNYCYTF
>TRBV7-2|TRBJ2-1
CASSLQRGGVWNEQFF
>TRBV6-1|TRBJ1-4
CASSFRHPSNEKLFF
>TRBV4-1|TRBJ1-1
CASSQDETRGASTEAFF
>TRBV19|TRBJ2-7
CASSSPSGTYEQYF
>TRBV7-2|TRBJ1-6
CASSLSSGMDSPLHF
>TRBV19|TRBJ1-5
CASSISTGKAQPQHF
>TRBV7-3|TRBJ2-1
CASSSDRGGHNEQFF
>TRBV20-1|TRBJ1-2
CSAFRGLSTYGYTF
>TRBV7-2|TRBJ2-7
CASCHPGRQGGTNEQYF
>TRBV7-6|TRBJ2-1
CASSFGPPLVTGNNEDEQFF
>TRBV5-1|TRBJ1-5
CASSLGGQNSNQPQHF
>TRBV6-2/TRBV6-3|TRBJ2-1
CASRTSGGGDEQFF
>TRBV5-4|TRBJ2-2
CASSSVGTGELFF
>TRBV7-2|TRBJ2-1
CASSYRTSGLSYNEQFF
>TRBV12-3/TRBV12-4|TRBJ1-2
CASSPGASFGYTF
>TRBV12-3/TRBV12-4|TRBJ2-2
CASSSKGPPNTGELFF
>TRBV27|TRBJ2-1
CASSPLGLAGDYEQFF
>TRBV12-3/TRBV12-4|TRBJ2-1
CASTLGRLYNEQFF
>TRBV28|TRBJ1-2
CASSLRDIPGYTF
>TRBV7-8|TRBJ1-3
CASRNPGQGNTIYF
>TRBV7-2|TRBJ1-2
CASSSTLDRDGYTF
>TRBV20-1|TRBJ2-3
CSWSPTAGPSTDTQYF
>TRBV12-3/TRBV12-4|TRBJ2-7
CASSHRTGQGDRYEQYF